The clone carrying this T cell receptor (beta chain) was observed a handful of times. Its specificity is unknown. TCRdb recomputed calls from the 5' RACE reads with MiXCR, one row per CDR3 protein. The repertoire holds about 550,000 distinct CDR3 sequences, with less than 20% as singletons. This sample was taken from a study of T cells after yellow fever vaccination. For the study at large: SMART-Seq v4 Ultra Low Input prepared the low-cell-number fractions. Study-level results: Shared CD4/CD8 clonotypes were a small share, likely from convergent recombination. Weaker in magnitude, the secondary response showed a faster peak on day 5 versus 15.

V gave up 5 bases and J gave up 2 bases, with 16 bases separating them. The CDR3 has 15 amino acids. Germline lookup yields CDR1 ENHRY and CDR2 SYGVKD. This material consisted of PBMCs, taken 15 days after the yellow fever booster vaccination. The receptor was isolated from a man aged 30-40 years who received the YFV17D yellow fever vaccine. The chain employs TRBV10-3 and TRBJ2-7, with D unclear. The CDR3 here is CAISRTRAQAYEQYF. CDR3 nucleotides: TGTGCCATCAGTCGGACCCGCGCTCAAGCCTACGAGCAGTACTTC.